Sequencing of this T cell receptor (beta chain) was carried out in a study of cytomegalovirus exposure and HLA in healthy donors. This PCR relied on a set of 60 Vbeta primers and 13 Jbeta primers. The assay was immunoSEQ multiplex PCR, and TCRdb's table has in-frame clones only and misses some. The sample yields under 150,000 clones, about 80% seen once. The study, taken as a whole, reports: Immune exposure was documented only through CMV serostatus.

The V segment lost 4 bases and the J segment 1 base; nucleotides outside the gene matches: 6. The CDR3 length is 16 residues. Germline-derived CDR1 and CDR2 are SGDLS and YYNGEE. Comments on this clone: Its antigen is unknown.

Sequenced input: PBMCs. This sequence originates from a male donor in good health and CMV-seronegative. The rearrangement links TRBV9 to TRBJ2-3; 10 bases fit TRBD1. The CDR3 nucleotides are TGTGCCAGCAGCATAGCCGGGACAGGGGGCACAGATACGCAGTATTTT. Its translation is CASSIAGTGGTDTQYF. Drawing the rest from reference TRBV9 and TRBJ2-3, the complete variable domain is DSGVTQTPKHLITATGQRVTLRCSPRSGDLSVYWYQQSLDQGLQFLIQYYNGEERAKGNILERFSAQQFPDLHSELNLSSLELGDSALYFCASSIAGTGGTDTQYFGPGTRLTVL.